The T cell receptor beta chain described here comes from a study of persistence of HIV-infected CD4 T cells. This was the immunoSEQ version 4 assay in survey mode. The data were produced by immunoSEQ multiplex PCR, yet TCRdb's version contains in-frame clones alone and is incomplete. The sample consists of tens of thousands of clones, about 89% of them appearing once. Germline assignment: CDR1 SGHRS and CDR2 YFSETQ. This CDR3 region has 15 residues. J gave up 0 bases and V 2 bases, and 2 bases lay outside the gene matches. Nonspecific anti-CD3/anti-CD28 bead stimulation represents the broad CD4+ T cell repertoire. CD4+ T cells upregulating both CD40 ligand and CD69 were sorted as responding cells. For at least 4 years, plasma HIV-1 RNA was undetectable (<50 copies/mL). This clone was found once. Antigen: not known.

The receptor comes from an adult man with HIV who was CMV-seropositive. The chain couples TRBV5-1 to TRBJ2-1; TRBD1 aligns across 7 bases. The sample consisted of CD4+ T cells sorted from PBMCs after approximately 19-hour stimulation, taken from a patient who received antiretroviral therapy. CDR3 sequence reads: CASSLQGPSYNEQFF. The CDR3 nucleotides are TGCGCCAGCAGCTTACAGGGGCCCTCCTACAATGAGCAGTTCTTC.